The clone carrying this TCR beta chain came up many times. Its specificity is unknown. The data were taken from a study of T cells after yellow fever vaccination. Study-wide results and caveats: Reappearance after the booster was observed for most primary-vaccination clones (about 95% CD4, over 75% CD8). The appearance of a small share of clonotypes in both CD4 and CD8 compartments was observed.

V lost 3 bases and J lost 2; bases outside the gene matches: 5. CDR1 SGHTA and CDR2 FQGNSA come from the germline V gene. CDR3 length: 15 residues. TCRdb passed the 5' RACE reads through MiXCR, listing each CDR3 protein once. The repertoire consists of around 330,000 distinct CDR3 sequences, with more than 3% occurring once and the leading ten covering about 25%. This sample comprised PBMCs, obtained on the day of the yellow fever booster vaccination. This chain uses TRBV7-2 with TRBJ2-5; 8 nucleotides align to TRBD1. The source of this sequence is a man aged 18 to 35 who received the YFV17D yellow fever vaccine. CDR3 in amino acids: CASSFAGTGQETQYF. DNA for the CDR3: TGTGCCAGCAGCTTCGCCGGGACAGGACAAGAGACCCAGTACTTC.